These 14 T cell receptor beta chains share one sample of origin, sequenced in a study of blood T cell repertoires in COVID-19. Here immunoSEQ multiplex PCR was the method, and the copy in TCRdb shows in-frame clones only, minus some. The table shows 250,000 or so clones, with about 90% occurring only once. Sequenced sample: PBMCs or T cells enriched from blood (not recorded which). The receptors originated from a human donor in a cohort exposed to, infected with or recovered from COVID-19 (not recorded which). The donor label of this sample is uncertain.

The CDR3 nucleotides are TGTGCCAGCAGCTGGACAGGGGGGGTCCAAGAGACCCAGTACTTC. Residues: CASSWTGGVQETQYF. The V gene is TRBV7-2, the J gene TRBJ2-5, with 10 positions matching TRBD1. Unmatched junction bases numbered 3, after V lost 4 bases and J lost 1 base. Looked up from germline, CDR1 is SGHTA and CDR2 is FQGNSA. The length of the CDR3 is 15 residues.

The gene calls are TRBV4-3 and TRBJ1-1; D unclear. CDR3 length: 14 amino acids. V was pared by 0 bases and J by 8 bases, with 13 bases between. Germline V gives CDR1 LGHNA, CDR2 YSLEER. The CDR3 DNA sequence: TGCGCCAGCAGCCAAGATAGGAGCGCGGTAGAAGCTTTCTTT. This codes for CASSQDRSAVEAFF.

Of note for this clone: The same CDR3 is also encoded by other DNA sequences in this sample. This chain connects TRBV19 to TRBJ2-7, with D possibly matching TRBD2 (5 bases). The CDR3 contains 13 residues. V lost 2 bases and J lost 2, with 7 bases in between. Germline CDR1 LNHDA, CDR2 SQIVND (reference sequence). Here the CDR3 reads CASSITGTYEQYF. DNA for the CDR3: TGTGCCAGTAGTATAACGGGAACCTACGAGCAGTACTTC.

This sequence joins TRBV18 and TRBJ2-2; 8 bases map to TRBD2. V dropped 3 bases and J dropped 6; count of bases not matched to a gene: 9. The CDR3 length is 16 residues. CDR1 is KGHSH and CDR2 is LQKENI in the germline V gene. The CDR3 sequence is CASSPAGRVSSGELFF. Here the CDR3 DNA reads TGTGCCAGCTCACCTGCCGGGAGGGTTTCGTCCGGGGAGCTGTTTTTT.

This sequence joins TRBV9 and TRBJ2-5, with 16 bases that match TRBD2. Germline V lookup: CDR1 SGDLS, CDR2 YYNGEE. CDR3 length: 16 amino acids. V dropped 4 bases and J dropped 5; count of bases not matched to a gene: 5. The CDR3 DNA reads TGTGCCAGCAGCTTCCAGGGACTAGCGGGGGGGGAGACCCAGTACTTC. As protein: CASSFQGLAGGETQYF.

The chain combines TRBV7-3 with TRBJ2-2; 7 positions match TRBD1. This CDR3 comprises 17 residues. The germline V gene encodes CDR1 SGHTA and CDR2 FQGTGA. Trimming took 4 bases from V and 7 from J; bases not matched to a gene: 15. The CDR3 DNA reads as TGTGCCAGCAGCTCCCGGCCAGACAGGGTTAGACACGGGGAGCTGTTTTTT. This translates into CASSSRPDRVRHGELFF. Complete variable domain (other parts from reference TRBV7-3 and TRBJ2-2): GAGVSQTPSNKVTEKGKYVELRCDPISGHTALYWYRQSLGQGPEFLIYFQGTGAADDSGLPNDRFFAVRPEGSVSTLKIQRTERGDSAVYLCASSSRPDRVRHGELFFGEGSRLTVL.

This clone was seen only once. This rearrangement joins TRBV3-1 (or the pseudogene TRBV3-2) to TRBJ1-5; D call uncertain. The CDR3 extends over 13 amino acids. In germline, CDR1 is LGHDT, CDR2 YNNKEL (reference sequence). Trimming cost V 3 bases and J 5 bases, with 8 bases left between them. CDR3 residues: CASSQWTDQPQHF. CDR3 nucleotide sequence: TGTGCCAGCAGCCAGTGGACTGATCAGCCCCAGCATTTT.

The chain recombines TRBV5-6 with TRBJ2-3; 9 bases line up with TRBD2. This CDR3 has 16 amino acids. The V gene's germline CDR1 is SGHDT and CDR2 YYEEEE. With 0 bases clipped from V and 3 bases from J, the junction kept 5 bases outside the gene matches. The CDR3 DNA is TGTGCCAGCAGCTTGGGAGCGGGGGGAGATACAGATACGCAGTATTTT. Amino acids: CASSLGAGGDTDTQYF.

This clone appeared once. The chain combines TRBV30 with TRBJ1-1; D may be TRBD1 (5 bases). This CDR3 has 14 residues. Trimming left V 4 bases short and J 4 bases short, with 16 bases between. Germline assignment: CDR1 GTSNPN and CDR2 SVGIG (reference sequence). This CDR3 reads CAWTPGGGATEAFF. CDR3 DNA sequence: TGTGCCTGGACCCCGGGGGGAGGGGCCACTGAAGCTTTCTTT.

The J gene is TRBJ1-2, the V gene TRBV2; 9 bases match TRBD1. V lost 7 bases to trimming and J lost 1 base; unmatched junction nucleotides: 10. The CDR3 covers 16 residues. The germline CDR1 and CDR2 sequences are SNHLY and FYNNEI. The CDR3 loop is CASIEDRGIINYGYTF. In DNA form, the CDR3 reads TGTGCCAGCATCGAGGACAGGGGTATCATTAACTATGGCTACACCTTC.

The chain links TRBV5-4 to TRBJ1-1; weak D call: TRBD1 (6 bases). Per the germline V gene, CDR1 is SGHNT and CDR2 is YYREEE (reference sequence). This CDR3 region has 18 residues. V lost 5 bases to trimming and J lost 2 bases, with 25 bases between them. CDR3 nucleotides: TGTGCCAGCAGACCTGCCGGGGTCGGGGGGCTGAGAAACACTGAAGCTTTCTTT. Amino acid sequence: CASRPAGVGGLRNTEAFF.

This clone occurred once. The rearrangement joins TRBV11-2 to TRBJ1-5, with D possibly matching TRBD1 (6 bases). CDR1 is SGHAT, CDR2 FQNNGV, per germline. The CDR3 totals 15 residues. V gave up 5 bases and J gave up 3 bases, with 14 bases separating them. In DNA form, the CDR3 reads TGTGCCAGCAGCCAGGCCCCAGGGGTCAATCAGCCCCAGCATTTT. It specifies CASSQAPGVNQPQHF. Looking up the rest from reference TRBV11-2 and TRBJ1-5 gives the full variable domain: EAGVAQSPRYKIIEKRQSVAFWCNPISGHATLYWYQQILGQGPKLLIQFQNNGVVDDSQLPKDRFSAERLKGVDSTLKIQPAKLEDSAVYLCASSQAPGVNQPQHFGDGTRLSIL.

This clone was counted a single time. The junction does not match germline at one end; this may be a read error. The V gene is TRBV19, the J gene TRBJ2-7; 9 bases line up with TRBD1. Germline V gene sequence: CDR1 LNHDA, CDR2 SQIVND (reference sequence). The CDR3 length is 14 residues. This CDR3 is CASRTTGGSYEQYF. As DNA, the CDR3 is TGTGCAAGTAGGACGACAGGGGGGTCCTACGAGCAGTACTTC.

This clone was seen only a few times. V and J are TRBV9 and TRBJ2-3; 12 bases map to TRBD2. CDR3 size: 17 residues. J gave up 5 bases and V 3 bases, and 10 bases lay outside the gene matches. CDR1 and CDR2 from the germline V gene are SGDLS and YYNGEE. Written as DNA, the CDR3 is TGTGCCAGCAGCGCGGAACTAGCGGGGGGTTCGGGAGATACGCAGTATTTT. Its translation: CASSAELAGGSGDTQYF.